The clone carrying this TCR beta chain showed up just once. This sample is part of a study of blood T cell repertoires in COVID-19. Study in general: From T cells, B-cell-depleted T cells, or PBMCs came the material, which was cDNA or gDNA.

The CDR3 consists of 13 residues. V lost 1 base and J lost 10, with 13 bases in between. CDR1 is SGHAT, CDR2 FQNNGV, per germline. Sequenced by immunoSEQ multiplex PCR; TCRdb stores in-frame clones only, minus some. The sample lists under 75,000 clones, about nine tenths occurring once. The source material was peripheral blood. The receptor was derived from a woman in her late teens or twenties with acute or convalescent COVID-19. V usage is TRBV11-2 and J usage is TRBJ1-1; D is undetermined. The CDR3 DNA reads TGTGCCAGCAGCTTAGCCCGGGAACAGAGAGCTTTCTTT. It specifies CASSLAREQRAFF.